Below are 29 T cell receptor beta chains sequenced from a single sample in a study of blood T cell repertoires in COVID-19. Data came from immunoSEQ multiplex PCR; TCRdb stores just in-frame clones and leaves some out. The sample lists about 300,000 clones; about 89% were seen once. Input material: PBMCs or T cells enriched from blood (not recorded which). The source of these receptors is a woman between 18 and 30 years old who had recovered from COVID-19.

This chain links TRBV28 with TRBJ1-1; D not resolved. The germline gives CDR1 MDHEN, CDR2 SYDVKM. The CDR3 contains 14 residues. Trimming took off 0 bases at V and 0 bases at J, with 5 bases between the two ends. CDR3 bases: TGTGCCAGCAGTTTATGGAGGTTGAACACTGAAGCTTTCTTT. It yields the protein CASSLWRLNTEAFF.

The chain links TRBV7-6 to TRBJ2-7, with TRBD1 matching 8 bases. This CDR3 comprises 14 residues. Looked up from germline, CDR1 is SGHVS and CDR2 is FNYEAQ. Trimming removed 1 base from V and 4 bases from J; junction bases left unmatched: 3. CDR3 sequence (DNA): TGTGCCAGCAGCTTAGGGGACAGGCAATACGAGCAGTACTTC. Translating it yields CASSLGDRQYEQYF.

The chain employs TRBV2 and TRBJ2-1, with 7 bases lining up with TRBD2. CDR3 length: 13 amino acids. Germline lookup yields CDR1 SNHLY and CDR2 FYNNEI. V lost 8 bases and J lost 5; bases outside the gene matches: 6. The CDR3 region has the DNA TGTGCCAGCGCCGGGACTACCAACAATGAGCAGTTCTTC. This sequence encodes CASAGTTNNEQFF.

CDR3 nucleotides: TGTGCCAGCAGCTTGCAGGGGGAAAATTCACCCCTCCACTTT. It specifies CASSLQGENSPLHF. The chain is built from TRBV11-2 and TRBJ1-6; 7 positions match TRBD1. The ends lost 3 bases at V and 7 bases at J; junction bases unmatched: 3. Germline lookup yields CDR1 SGHAT and CDR2 FQNNGV. CDR3 length: 14 residues.

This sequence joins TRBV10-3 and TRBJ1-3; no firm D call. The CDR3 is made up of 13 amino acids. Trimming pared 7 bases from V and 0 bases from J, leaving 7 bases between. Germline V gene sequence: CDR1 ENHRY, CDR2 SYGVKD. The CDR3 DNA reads TGTGCCATCATGGAGATCTCTGGAAACACCATATATTTT. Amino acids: CAIMEISGNTIYF.

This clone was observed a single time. CDR3 loop: CASSLREGNYGYTF. For the CDR3, the DNA is TGTGCCAGCAGCTTAAGGGAGGGCAACTATGGCTACACCTTC. J is TRBJ1-2 and V is TRBV11-3; D gene uncertain. Germline CDR1 is SGHNT and CDR2 is YENEEA. The CDR3 spans 14 residues. Trimming left V 2 bases short and J 2 bases short, with 9 bases between.

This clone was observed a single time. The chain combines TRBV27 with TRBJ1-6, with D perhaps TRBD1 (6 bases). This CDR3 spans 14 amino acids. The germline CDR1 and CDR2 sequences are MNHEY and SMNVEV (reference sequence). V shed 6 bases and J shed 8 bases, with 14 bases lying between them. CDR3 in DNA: TGTGCCAGCAGGAAACAGGGTCTGGATTCACCCCTCCACTTT. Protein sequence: CASRKQGLDSPLHF.

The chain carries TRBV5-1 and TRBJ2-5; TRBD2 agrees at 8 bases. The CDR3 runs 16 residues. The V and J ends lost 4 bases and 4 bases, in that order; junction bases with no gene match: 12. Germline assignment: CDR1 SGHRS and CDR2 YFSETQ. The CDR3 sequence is CASSPIPAGAGETQYF. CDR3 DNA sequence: TGCGCCAGCAGCCCGATTCCAGCGGGAGCGGGAGAGACCCAGTACTTC.

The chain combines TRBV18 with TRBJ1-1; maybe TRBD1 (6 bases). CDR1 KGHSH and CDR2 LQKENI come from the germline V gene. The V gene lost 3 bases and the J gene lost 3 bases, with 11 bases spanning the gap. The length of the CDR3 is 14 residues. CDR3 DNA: TGTGCCAGCTCACCGTCCAGGGGCTACACTGAAGCTTTCTTT. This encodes CASSPSRGYTEAFF.

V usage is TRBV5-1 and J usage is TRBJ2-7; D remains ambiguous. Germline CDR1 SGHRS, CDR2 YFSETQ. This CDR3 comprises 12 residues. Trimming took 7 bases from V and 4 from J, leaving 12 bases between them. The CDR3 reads CASQSDPYEQYF. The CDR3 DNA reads TGCGCCAGCCAGAGCGACCCATACGAGCAGTACTTC. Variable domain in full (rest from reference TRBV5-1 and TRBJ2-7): KAGVTQTPRYLIKTRGQQVTLSCSPISGHRSVSWYQQTPGQGLQFLFEYFSETQRNKGNFPGRFSGRQFSNSRSEMNVSTLELGDSALYLCASQSDPYEQYFGPGTRLTVT.

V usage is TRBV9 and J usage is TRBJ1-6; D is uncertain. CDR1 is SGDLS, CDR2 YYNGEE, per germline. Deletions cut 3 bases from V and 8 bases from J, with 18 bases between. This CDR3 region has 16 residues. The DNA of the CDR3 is TGTGCCAGCAGCGCTGACATCTTGGGCCTGGATTCACCCCTCCACTTT. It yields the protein CASSADILGLDSPLHF.

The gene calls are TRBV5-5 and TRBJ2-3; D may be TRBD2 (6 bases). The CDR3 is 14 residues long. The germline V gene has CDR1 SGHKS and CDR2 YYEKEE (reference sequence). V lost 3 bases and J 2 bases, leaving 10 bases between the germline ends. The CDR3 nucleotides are TGTGCCAGCAGCTCGGGGGTAGACACAGATACGCAGTATTTT. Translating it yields CASSSGVDTDTQYF. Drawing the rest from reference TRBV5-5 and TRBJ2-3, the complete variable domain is DAGVTQSPTHLIKTRGQQVTLRCSPISGHKSVSWYQQVLGQGPQFIFQYYEKEERGRGNFPDRFSARQFPNYSSELNVNALLLGDSALYLCASSSGVDTDTQYFGPGTRLTVL.

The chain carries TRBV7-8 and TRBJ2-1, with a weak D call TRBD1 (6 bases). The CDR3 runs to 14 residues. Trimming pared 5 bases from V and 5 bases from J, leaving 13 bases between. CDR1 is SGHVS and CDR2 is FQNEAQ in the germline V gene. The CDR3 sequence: CASSLGQTDNEQFF. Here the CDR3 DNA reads TGTGCCAGCAGCCTCGGACAGACCGACAATGAGCAGTTCTTC.

The CDR3 DNA follows: TGCGCCAGCAGCCCCCAGTTACAGAGCTCTGGAAACACCATATATTTT. This codes for CASSPQLQSSGNTIYF. The gene calls are TRBV4-1 and TRBJ1-3; D is ambiguous. Germline V gene lookup returns CDR1 MGHRA and CDR2 YSYEKL. Trimming took 4 bases from V and 0 from J, leaving 13 bases between them. The CDR3 runs to 16 residues.

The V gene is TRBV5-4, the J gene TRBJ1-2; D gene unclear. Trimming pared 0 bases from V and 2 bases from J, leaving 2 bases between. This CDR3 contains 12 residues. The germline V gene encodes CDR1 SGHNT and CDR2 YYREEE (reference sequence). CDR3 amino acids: CASSLANYGYTF. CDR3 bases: TGTGCCAGCAGCTTGGCGAACTATGGCTACACCTTC.

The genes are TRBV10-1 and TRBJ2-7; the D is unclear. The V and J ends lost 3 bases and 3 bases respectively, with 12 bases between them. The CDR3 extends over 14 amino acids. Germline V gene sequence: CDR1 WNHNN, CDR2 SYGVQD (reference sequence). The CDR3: CASSDRDTNYEQYF. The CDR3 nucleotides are TGCGCCAGCAGTGACAGAGACACCAACTACGAGCAGTACTTC.

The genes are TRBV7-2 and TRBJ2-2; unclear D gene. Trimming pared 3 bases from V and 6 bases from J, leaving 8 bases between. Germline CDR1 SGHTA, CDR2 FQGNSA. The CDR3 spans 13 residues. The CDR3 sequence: CASSFSRAGELFF. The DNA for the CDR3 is TGTGCCAGCAGCTTCAGTCGGGCCGGGGAGCTGTTTTTT.

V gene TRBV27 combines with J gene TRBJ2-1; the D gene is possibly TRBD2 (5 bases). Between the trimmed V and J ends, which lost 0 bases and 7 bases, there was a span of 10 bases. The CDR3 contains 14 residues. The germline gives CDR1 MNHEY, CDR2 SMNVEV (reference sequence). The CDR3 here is CASSLSGLINEQFF. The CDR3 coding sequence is TGTGCCAGCAGTTTATCTGGACTTATTAATGAGCAGTTCTTC.

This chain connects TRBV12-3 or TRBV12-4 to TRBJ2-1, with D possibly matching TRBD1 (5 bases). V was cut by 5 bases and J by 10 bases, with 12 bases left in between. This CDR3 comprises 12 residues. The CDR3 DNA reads TGTGCCAGCAGTCGAACAGGTTGGGAGCAGTTCTTC. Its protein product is CASSRTGWEQFF.

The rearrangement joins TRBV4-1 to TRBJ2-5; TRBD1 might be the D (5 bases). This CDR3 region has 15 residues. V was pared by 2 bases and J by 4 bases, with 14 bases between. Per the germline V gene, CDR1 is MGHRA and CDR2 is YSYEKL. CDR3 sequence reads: CASSQPRQSLETQYF. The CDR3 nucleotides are TGCGCCAGCAGCCAACCCCGACAGTCCCTAGAGACCCAGTACTTC.

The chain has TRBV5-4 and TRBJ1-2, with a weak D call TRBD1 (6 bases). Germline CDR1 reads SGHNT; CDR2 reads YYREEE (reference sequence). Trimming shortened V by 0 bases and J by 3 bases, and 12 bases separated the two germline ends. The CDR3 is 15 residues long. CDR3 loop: CASSLAGGTHYGYTF. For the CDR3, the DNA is TGTGCCAGCAGCTTGGCGGGGGGCACCCACTATGGCTACACCTTC.

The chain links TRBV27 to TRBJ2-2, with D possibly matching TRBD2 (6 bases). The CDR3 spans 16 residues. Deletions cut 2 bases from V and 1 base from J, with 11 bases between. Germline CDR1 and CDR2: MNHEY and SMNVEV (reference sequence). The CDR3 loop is CASSLGSGLNTGELFF. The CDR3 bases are TGTGCCAGCAGTTTAGGCAGCGGGTTGAACACCGGGGAGCTGTTTTTT.

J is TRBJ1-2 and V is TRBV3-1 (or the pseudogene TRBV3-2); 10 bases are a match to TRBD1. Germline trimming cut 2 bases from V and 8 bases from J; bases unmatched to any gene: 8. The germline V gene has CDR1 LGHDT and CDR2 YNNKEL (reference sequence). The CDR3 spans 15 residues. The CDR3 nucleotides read TGTGCCAGCAGCCAACATCAAGGACAGGGGGTAGGCTACACCTTC. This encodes CASSQHQGQGVGYTF.

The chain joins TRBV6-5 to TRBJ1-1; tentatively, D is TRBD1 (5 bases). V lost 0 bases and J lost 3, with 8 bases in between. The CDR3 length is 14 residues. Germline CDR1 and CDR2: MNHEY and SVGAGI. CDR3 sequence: CASSYSGGDTEAFF. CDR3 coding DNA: TGTGCCAGCAGTTACTCTGGGGGGGACACTGAAGCTTTCTTT.

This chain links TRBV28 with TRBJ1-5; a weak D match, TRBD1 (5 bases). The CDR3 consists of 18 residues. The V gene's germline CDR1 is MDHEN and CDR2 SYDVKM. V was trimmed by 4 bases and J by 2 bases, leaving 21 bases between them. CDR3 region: CASSWAGVGTGGNQPQHF. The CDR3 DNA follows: TGTGCCAGCAGTTGGGCAGGCGTAGGGACGGGGGGCAATCAGCCCCAGCATTTT.

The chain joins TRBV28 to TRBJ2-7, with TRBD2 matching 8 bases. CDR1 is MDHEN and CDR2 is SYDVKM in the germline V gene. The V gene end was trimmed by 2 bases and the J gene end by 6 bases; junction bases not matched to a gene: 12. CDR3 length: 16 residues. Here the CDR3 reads CASSLVPLARGAEQYF. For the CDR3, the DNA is TGTGCCAGCAGTTTAGTCCCCCTAGCGCGGGGGGCCGAGCAGTACTTC.

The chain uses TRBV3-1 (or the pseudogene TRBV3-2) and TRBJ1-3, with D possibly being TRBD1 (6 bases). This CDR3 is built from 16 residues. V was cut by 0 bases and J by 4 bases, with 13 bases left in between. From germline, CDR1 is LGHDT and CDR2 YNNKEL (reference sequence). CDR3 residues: CASSQDATGRGNTIYF. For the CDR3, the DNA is TGTGCCAGCAGCCAAGACGCGACAGGTAGAGGAAACACCATATATTTT.

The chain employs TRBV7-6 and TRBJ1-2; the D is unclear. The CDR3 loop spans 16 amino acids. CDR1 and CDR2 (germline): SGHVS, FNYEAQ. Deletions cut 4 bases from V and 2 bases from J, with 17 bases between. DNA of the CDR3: TGTGCCAGCAGCTCACTGACCGGGGTTCTCAACTATGGCTACACCTTC. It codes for CASSSLTGVLNYGYTF.

CDR3 nucleotide sequence: TGTGCCAGCAGCGTAACCGGGACAGGATTAACCGGGGAGCTGTTTTTT. Protein: CASSVTGTGLTGELFF. The rearrangement joins TRBV9 to TRBJ2-2; 8 bases align to TRBD1. Germline V gives CDR1 SGDLS, CDR2 YYNGEE. The length of the CDR3 is 16 residues. V was clipped by 1 base and J by 5 bases; unmatched bases: 7.